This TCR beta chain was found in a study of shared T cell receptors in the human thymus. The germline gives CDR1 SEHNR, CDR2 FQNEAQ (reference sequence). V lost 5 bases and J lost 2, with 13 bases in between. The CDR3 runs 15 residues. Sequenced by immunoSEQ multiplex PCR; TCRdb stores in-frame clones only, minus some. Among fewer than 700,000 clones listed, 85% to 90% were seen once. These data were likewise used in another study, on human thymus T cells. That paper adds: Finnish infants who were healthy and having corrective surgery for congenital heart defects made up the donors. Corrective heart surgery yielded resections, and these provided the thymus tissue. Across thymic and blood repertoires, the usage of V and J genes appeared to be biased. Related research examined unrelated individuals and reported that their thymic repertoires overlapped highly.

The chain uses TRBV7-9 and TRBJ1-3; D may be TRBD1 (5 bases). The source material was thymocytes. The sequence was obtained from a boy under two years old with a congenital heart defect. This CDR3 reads CASSRGGKPGNTIYF. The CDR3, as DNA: TGTGCCAGCAGCCGGGGGGGGAAGCCTGGAAACACCATATATTTT.